The 9 T cell receptor beta chains below were found in one sample sequenced in a study of Graves' ophthalmopathy and Graves' hyperthyroidism. Amplification from RNA transcripts yielded the TCR beta CDR3 regions. Scientists carried out first-round RT-PCR using HTBI primers and then a second-round multiplex PCR. In TCRdb, the multiplex PCR reads were re-called with MiXCR into one record per CDR3 protein. The sample lists about 700,000 distinct CDR3 sequences; over 40% were seen once. Material: peripheral blood. These receptors all come from an adult man with Graves' ophthalmopathy.

This clonotype was picked up many times. The chain combines TRBV19 with TRBJ1-5, with D tentatively TRBD1 (6 bases). Germline V gene data show CDR1 as LNHDA and CDR2 as SQIVND (reference sequence). The CDR3 is made up of 16 amino acids. The V end was cut by 1 base, the J end by 2 bases, with 12 bases between. CDR3: CASSIAHRAGNQPQHF. The CDR3 nucleotides read TGTGCCAGTAGTATAGCCCACAGGGCCGGCAATCAGCCCCAGCATTTT. The full variable domain, in which reference TRBV19 and TRBJ1-5 provide the parts outside the CDR3, is DGGITQSPKYLFRKEGQNVTLSCEQNLNHDAMYWYRQDPGQGLRLIYYSQIVNDFQKGDIAEGYSVSREKKESFPLTVTSAQKNPTAFYLCASSIAHRAGNQPQHFGDGTRLSIL.

The rearrangement links TRBV11-2 to TRBJ1-4; tentatively, D is TRBD1 (5 bases). CDR1 is SGHAT, CDR2 FQNNGV, per germline. The CDR3 covers 15 residues. V was clipped by 3 bases and J by 7 bases, with 15 bases between them. CDR3 sequence: CASSLYGRVGEKLFF. The CDR3 region has the DNA TGTGCCAGCAGCTTGTACGGCAGGGTGGGTGAAAAACTGTTTTTT.

This clonotype is a singleton in its sample. DNA of the CDR3: TGTGCCAGCAACCTAGGGGGAGGGCGGAACACTGAAGCTTTCTTT. Translated, it gives CASNLGGGRNTEAFF. The J gene is TRBJ1-1, the V gene TRBV10-3, with D maybe TRBD1 (6 bases). The germline gives CDR1 ENHRY, CDR2 SYGVKD. Trimming cost V 10 bases and J 1 base, with 19 bases left between them. The CDR3 runs 15 residues.

V and J are TRBV3-1 and TRBJ2-7, with TRBD2 as a possible D gene (6 bases). The CDR3 covers 14 residues. CDR1 is LGHDT and CDR2 is YNNKEL in the germline V gene (reference sequence). V lost 5 bases and J lost 6, with 17 bases in between. CDR3 residues: CASSKRDAGSEQYF. CDR3 bases: TGTGCCAGCAGCAAAAGGGACGCGGGATCCGAGCAGTACTTC.

The chain links TRBV6-1 to TRBJ1-2; perhaps TRBD1 as D (6 bases). V was pared by 0 bases and J by 2 bases, with 10 bases between. Germline loops: CDR1 MNHNS, CDR2 SASEGT. This CDR3 contains 15 residues. The CDR3 loop is CASSEALGQNYGYTF. CDR3 in DNA: TGTGCCAGCAGTGAAGCGTTAGGACAGAACTATGGCTACACCTTC.

There are a few counts of this clonotype. The chain links TRBV30 to TRBJ1-2; D remains unclear. Germline values: CDR1 GTSNPN, CDR2 SVGIG (reference sequence). CDR3 length: 12 amino acids. Trimming shortened V by 4 bases and J by 3 bases, and 9 bases separated the two germline ends. CDR3 in amino acids: CAWKGGYYGYTF. CDR3 DNA sequence: TGTGCCTGGAAGGGAGGGTACTATGGCTACACCTTC.

There are many counts of this clonotype. This chain links TRBV7-2 with TRBJ1-2, with a possible D match to TRBD1 (5 bases). Germline V gives CDR1 SGHTA, CDR2 FQGNSA. The CDR3 totals 15 residues. V lost 6 bases, J lost 4 bases, and 18 bases lay in between. The CDR3 DNA follows: TGTGCCAGCAGTTACGGGGGTGGTCTTGGCTATGGCTACACCTTC. It yields the protein CASSYGGGLGYGYTF.

The V and J genes are TRBV30 and TRBJ1-5, with D maybe TRBD1 (6 bases). Germline-derived CDR1 and CDR2 are GTSNPN and SVGIG (reference sequence). CDR3 length: 13 residues. Trimming shortened V by 1 base and J by 4 bases, and 8 bases separated the two germline ends. CDR3 in DNA: TGTGCCTGGAGTGGCGGACAGAATCAGCCCCAGCATTTT. It codes for CAWSGGQNQPQHF.

V and J are TRBV12-3 or TRBV12-4 and TRBJ2-7; D could derive from TRBD1 or TRBD2 (5 bases each). Deletions cut 8 bases from V and 0 bases from J, with 20 bases between. CDR3 length: 16 amino acids. For the CDR3, the DNA is TGTGCCAGCTCACCAGTCGGGACGGCCAGCTCCTACGAGCAGTACTTC. Protein product: CASSPVGTASSYEQYF.